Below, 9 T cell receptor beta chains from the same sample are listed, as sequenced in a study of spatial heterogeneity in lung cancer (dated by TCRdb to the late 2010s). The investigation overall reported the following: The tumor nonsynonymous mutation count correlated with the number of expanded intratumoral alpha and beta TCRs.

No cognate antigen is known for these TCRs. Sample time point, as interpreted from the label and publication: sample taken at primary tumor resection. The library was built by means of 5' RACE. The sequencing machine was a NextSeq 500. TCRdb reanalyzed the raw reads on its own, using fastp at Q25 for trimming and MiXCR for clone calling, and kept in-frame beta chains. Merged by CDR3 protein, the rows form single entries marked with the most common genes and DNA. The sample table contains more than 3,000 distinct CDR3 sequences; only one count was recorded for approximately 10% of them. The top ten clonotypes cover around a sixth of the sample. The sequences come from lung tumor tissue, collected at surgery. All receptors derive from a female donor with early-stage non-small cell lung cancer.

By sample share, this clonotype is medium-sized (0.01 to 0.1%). The CDR3 bases are TGTGCCACCAGTGATCCGTATGGACAGGGAAACACCGGGGAGCTGTTTTTT. It codes for CATSDPYGQGNTGELFF. The chain couples TRBV24-1 to TRBJ2-2; 8 positions agree with TRBD1. The germline V gene encodes CDR1 KGHDR and CDR2 SFDVKD. The trim removed 3 bases at V and 2 bases at J, leaving 7 bases unmatched. The CDR3 has 17 amino acids.

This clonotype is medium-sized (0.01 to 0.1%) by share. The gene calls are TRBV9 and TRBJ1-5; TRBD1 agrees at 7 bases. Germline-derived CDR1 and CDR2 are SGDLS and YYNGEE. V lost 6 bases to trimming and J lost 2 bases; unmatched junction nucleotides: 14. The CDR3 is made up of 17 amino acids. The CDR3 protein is CASTTIETGNGNQPQHF. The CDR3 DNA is TGTGCCAGCACCACGATCGAGACAGGGAATGGCAATCAGCCCCAGCATTTT. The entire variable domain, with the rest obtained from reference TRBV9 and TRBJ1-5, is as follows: DSGVTQTPKHLITATGQRVTLRCSPRSGDLSVYWYQQSLDQGLQFLIQYYNGEERAKGNILERFSAQQFPDLHSELNLSSLELGDSALYFCASTTIETGNGNQPQHFGDGTRLSIL.

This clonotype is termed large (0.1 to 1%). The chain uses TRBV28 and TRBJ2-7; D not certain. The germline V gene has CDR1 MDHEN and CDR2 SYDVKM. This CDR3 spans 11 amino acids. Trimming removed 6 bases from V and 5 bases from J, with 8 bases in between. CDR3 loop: CASRGLDEQYF. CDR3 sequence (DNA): TGTGCCAGCAGGGGTCTCGACGAGCAGTACTTC.

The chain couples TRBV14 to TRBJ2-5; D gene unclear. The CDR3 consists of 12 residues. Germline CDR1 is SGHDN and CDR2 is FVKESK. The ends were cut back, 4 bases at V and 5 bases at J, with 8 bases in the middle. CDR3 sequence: CASSPTPETQYF. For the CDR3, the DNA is TGTGCCAGCAGCCCGACCCCGGAGACCCAGTACTTC. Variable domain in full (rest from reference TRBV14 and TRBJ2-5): EAGVTQFPSHSVIEKGQTVTLRCDPISGHDNLYWYRRVMGKEIKFLLHFVKESKQDESGMPNNRFLAERTGGTYSTLKVQPAELEDSGVYFCASSPTPETQYFGPGTRLLVL.

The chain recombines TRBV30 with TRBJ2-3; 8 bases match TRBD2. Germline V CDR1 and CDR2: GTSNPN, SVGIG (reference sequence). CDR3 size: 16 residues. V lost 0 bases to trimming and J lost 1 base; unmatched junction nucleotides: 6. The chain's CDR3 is CAWSVGGGIGTDTQYF. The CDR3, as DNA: TGTGCCTGGAGTGTAGGCGGGGGGATCGGCACAGATACGCAGTATTTT.

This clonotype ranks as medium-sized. The DNA of the CDR3 is TGTGCCAGCAGTCTGAGGAGAGACGAGCAGTACTTC. Translation: CASSLRRDEQYF. V is TRBV6-6 and J is TRBJ2-7, with D uncertain. Trimming pared 5 bases from V and 5 bases from J, leaving 10 bases between. Germline CDR1 reads MNHNY; CDR2 reads SVGAGI (reference sequence). CDR3 size: 12 residues.

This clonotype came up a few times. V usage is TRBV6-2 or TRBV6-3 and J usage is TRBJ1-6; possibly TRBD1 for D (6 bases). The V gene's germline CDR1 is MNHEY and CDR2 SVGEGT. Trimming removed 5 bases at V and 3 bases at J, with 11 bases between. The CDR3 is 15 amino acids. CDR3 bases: TGTGCCAGCAGTCAGGACAGCCGCTATAATTCACCCCTCCACTTT. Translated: CASSQDSRYNSPLHF.

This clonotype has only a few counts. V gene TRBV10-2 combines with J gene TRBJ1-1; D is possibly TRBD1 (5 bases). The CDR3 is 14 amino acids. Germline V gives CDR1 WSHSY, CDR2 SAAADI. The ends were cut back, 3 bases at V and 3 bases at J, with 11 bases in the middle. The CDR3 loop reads CASSEQAGHTEAFF. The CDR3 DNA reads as TGCGCCAGCAGTGAACAGGCTGGTCACACTGAAGCTTTCTTT.

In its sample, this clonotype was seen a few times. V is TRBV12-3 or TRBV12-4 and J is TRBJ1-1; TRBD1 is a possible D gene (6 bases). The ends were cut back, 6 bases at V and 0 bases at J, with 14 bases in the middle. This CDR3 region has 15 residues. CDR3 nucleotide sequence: TGTGCCAGCAGCCCAACTGGACAGCTGAACACTGAAGCTTTCTTT. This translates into CASSPTGQLNTEAFF.